Each of the 17 T cell receptor beta chains below was sequenced from the same sample in a study of blood T cell repertoires in COVID-19. Clones were sequenced by immunoSEQ multiplex PCR, and TCRdb holds only the in-frame ones, with some missing. The sample lists 250,000 to 350,000 clones, 85% occurring once. The sequencing input was peripheral blood. The receptors were sampled from a woman in her 50s with active or convalescent COVID-19.

The chain is built from TRBV7-9 and TRBJ2-2; D unresolved. The germline CDR1 and CDR2 sequences are SEHNR and FQNEAQ (reference sequence). The CDR3 loop spans 13 amino acids. Trimming shortened V by 5 bases and J by 4 bases, and 8 bases separated the two germline ends. The CDR3 nucleotides read TGTGCCAGCAGCACGACACCCACCGGGGAGCTGTTTTTT. This codes for CASSTTPTGELFF.

V is TRBV7-2 and J is TRBJ2-2; 13 bases are a match to TRBD2. Germline trimming cut 2 bases from V and 9 bases from J; bases unmatched to any gene: 6. The CDR3 has 16 residues. The V gene's germline CDR1 is SGHTA and CDR2 FQGNSA. The CDR3 coding sequence is TGTGCCAGCAGCTTAACCGGGACTAGCGGGATAAGGGAGCTGTTTTTT. Translated: CASSLTGTSGIRELFF.

This clone was seen only a few times. The chain links TRBV5-1 to TRBJ2-7; D is unresolved. CDR1 and CDR2 (germline): SGHRS, YFSETQ. The CDR3 is 13 amino acids. Trimming shortened V by 4 bases and J by 0 bases, and 8 bases separated the two germline ends. The CDR3 coding sequence is TGCGCCAGCAGCCCCCTAAGCTCCTACGAGCAGTACTTC. Amino acids: CASSPLSSYEQYF.

A note on this clone: Other DNA sequences in this sample translate to the same CDR3. The chain's CDR3 is CASSFGNSPLHF. DNA for the CDR3: TGTGCCAGCAGTTTCGGTAATTCACCCCTCCACTTT. V usage is TRBV27 and J usage is TRBJ1-6; no clear D gene. CDR1 is MNHEY, CDR2 SMNVEV, per germline (reference sequence). V lost 3 bases and J 6 bases, leaving 3 bases between the germline ends. The CDR3 runs 12 residues.

The rearrangement joins TRBV7-9 to TRBJ2-5; TRBD1 is a possible D gene (7 bases). From germline, CDR1 is SEHNR and CDR2 FQNEAQ (reference sequence). The CDR3 consists of 12 residues. V shed 4 bases and J shed 7 bases, with 10 bases lying between them. This CDR3 is CASSSQGGTQYF. The DNA for the CDR3 is TGTGCCAGCAGCTCCCAGGGGGGGACCCAGTACTTC.

The chain links TRBV5-5 to TRBJ1-5, with 12 bases lining up with TRBD1. The CDR3 has 19 amino acids. CDR1 and CDR2 from the germline V gene are SGHKS and YYEKEE (reference sequence). Trimming at V came to 4 bases and at J to 1 base, leaving 12 bases not matched to a gene. The CDR3 sequence is CASSVPGQGAHMSNQPQHF. CDR3 sequence (DNA): TGTGCCAGCAGCGTTCCGGGACAGGGGGCCCACATGAGCAATCAGCCCCAGCATTTT.

This chain uses TRBV7-2 with TRBJ1-2, with a tentative D call TRBD1 (5 bases). The CDR3 totals 14 residues. Germline CDR1 SGHTA, CDR2 FQGNSA. The V end lost 9 bases, the J end lost 8 bases, and 22 bases lay between the germline ends. CDR3 loop: CASGARDPLEGYTF. CDR3 in DNA: TGTGCCAGTGGGGCCAGAGACCCCCTAGAGGGCTACACCTTC.

The chain combines TRBV27 with TRBJ1-3; D is undetermined. The CDR3 has 14 residues. The germline gives CDR1 MNHEY, CDR2 SMNVEV (reference sequence). Trimming shortened V by 2 bases and J by 0 bases, and 5 bases separated the two germline ends. The CDR3 DNA is TGTGCCAGCAGTTTAATAGTCTCTGGAAACACCATATATTTT. Its translation is CASSLIVSGNTIYF.

CDR3 amino acids: CAPKGTDYGYTF. CDR3 DNA sequence: TGTGCCCCGAAAGGGACAGACTATGGCTACACCTTC. This chain uses TRBV12-5 with TRBJ1-2; 7 bases agree with TRBD1. The CDR3 length is 12 residues. CDR1 and CDR2 from the germline V gene are LGHNT and FRNRAP.

The V call is TRBV5-1, the J call TRBJ2-1; 7 bases fit TRBD2. This CDR3 contains 14 residues. The germline CDR1 and CDR2 sequences are SGHRS and YFSETQ. Trimming removed 7 bases from V and 2 bases from J; junction bases left unmatched: 6. The CDR3 loop is CASRERDPYNEQFF. DNA of the CDR3: TGCGCCAGCCGCGAGCGGGACCCCTACAATGAGCAGTTCTTC.

J is TRBJ2-7 and V is TRBV9, with 9 bases identical to TRBD2. The CDR3 loop spans 15 amino acids. Germline values: CDR1 SGDLS, CDR2 YYNGEE. Germline trimming cut 1 base from V and 4 bases from J; bases unmatched to any gene: 6. CDR3 DNA: TGTGCCAGCAGCGTAATGGCGGGAGGGGAATACGAGCAGTACTTC. Translation gives CASSVMAGGEYEQYF. The full variable domain, in which reference TRBV9 and TRBJ2-7 provide the parts outside the CDR3, is DSGVTQTPKHLITATGQRVTLRCSPRSGDLSVYWYQQSLDQGLQFLIQYYNGEERAKGNILERFSAQQFPDLHSELNLSSLELGDSALYFCASSVMAGGEYEQYFGPGTRLTVT.

The rearrangement uses TRBV5-1 and TRBJ1-4, with D hard to call. The CDR3 length is 16 residues. Trimming stripped 4 bases from V and 4 bases from J, with 17 bases between. The germline CDR1 and CDR2 sequences are SGHRS and YFSETQ. CDR3 nucleotides: TGCGCCAGCAGCATAGGTCTACCAGGTCTTAATGAAAAACTGTTTTTT. Translated: CASSIGLPGLNEKLFF.

This CDR3 reads CASKPDSGNTIYF. CDR3 nucleotide sequence: TGTGCCAGCAAACCAGACTCTGGAAACACCATATATTTT. This chain connects TRBV12-3 or TRBV12-4 to TRBJ1-3, with D unresolved. With 7 bases removed from V and 0 bases from J, the gap between germline ends came to 7 bases. The CDR3 extends over 13 amino acids.

This chain uses TRBV19 with TRBJ2-1; D gene ambiguous. V lost 6 bases, J lost 10 bases, and 10 bases lay in between. The germline CDR1 and CDR2 sequences are LNHDA and SQIVND (reference sequence). CDR3 length: 11 residues. The CDR3 sequence is CASRNRREQFF. The CDR3 nucleotides are TGTGCCAGTAGAAATAGGCGGGAGCAGTTCTTC.

V gene TRBV7-9 combines with J gene TRBJ2-1; perhaps TRBD1 as D (6 bases). The V gene lost 5 bases and the J gene lost 4 bases, with 15 bases spanning the gap. This CDR3 spans 15 amino acids. Germline CDR1 reads SEHNR; CDR2 reads FQNEAQ (reference sequence). The CDR3 DNA reads TGTGCCAGCAGCACCCCGCAGGGGCTATACAATGAGCAGTTCTTC. Protein: CASSTPQGLYNEQFF.

J is TRBJ1-2 and V is TRBV9; D gene unclear. V shed 3 bases and J shed 2 bases, with 14 bases lying between them. Per the germline V gene, CDR1 is SGDLS and CDR2 is YYNGEE. The CDR3 is 15 amino acids. CDR3 DNA sequence: TGTGCCAGCAGCGCAGACCCACGGGTCAACTATGGCTACACCTTC. Its protein is CASSADPRVNYGYTF.

This chain links TRBV10-3 with TRBJ1-6, with a tentative D call TRBD1 (6 bases). The length of the CDR3 is 13 residues. The V end was cut by 7 bases, the J end by 4 bases, with 8 bases between. Germline-derived CDR1 and CDR2 are ENHRY and SYGVKD. The CDR3 DNA follows: TGTGCCATCAAAGGACAGTATAATTCACCCCTCCACTTT. This sequence encodes CAIKGQYNSPLHF.